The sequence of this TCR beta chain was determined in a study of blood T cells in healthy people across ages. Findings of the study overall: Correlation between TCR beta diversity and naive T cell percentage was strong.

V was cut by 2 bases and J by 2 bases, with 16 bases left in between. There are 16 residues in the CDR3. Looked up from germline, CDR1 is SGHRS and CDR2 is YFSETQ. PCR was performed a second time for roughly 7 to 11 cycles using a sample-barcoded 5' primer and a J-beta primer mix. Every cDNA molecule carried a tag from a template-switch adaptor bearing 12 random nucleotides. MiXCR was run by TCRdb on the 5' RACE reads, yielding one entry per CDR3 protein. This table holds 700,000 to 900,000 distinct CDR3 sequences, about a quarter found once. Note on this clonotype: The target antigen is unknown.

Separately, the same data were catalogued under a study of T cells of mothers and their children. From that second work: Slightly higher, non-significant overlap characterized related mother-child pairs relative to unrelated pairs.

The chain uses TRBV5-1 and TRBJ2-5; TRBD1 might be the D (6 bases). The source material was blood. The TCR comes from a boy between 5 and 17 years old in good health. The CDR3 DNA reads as TGCGCCAGCAGCTTTCAGGGGTTCTTGGAACAAGAGACCCAGTACTTC. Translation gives CASSFQGFLEQETQYF.